This TCR beta chain was recovered during a study of cytomegalovirus exposure and HLA in healthy donors. Study in general: The approximately 120 validation repertoires, a later analysis reported, used the same platform as the roughly 700 repertoires from the first cohort.

Broader study findings: Subsequent analysis revealed that first-cohort TCR clusters tended to co-occur in the approximately 120 validation repertoires.

Profiled with immunoSEQ multiplex PCR; TCRdb holds only in-frame clones, not every one. The sample holds more than 120,000 clones; around 90% are singletons and the top ten take less than 9%. As concerns this clone: Its target is unknown.

The CDR3 runs to 11 residues. Looked up from germline, CDR1 is DFQATT and CDR2 is SNEGSKA (reference sequence). The V gene lost 1 base and the J gene lost 6 bases, with 7 bases spanning the gap. This rearrangement joins TRBV20-1 to TRBJ2-7, with a possible D match to TRBD1 (6 bases). Sequencing was performed on PBMCs. The clonotype originates from a young man in good health and CMV-seropositive. Here the CDR3 reads CSARGGGEQYF. In nucleotides, the CDR3 is TGCAGTGCTAGAGGAGGGGGCGAGCAGTACTTC.